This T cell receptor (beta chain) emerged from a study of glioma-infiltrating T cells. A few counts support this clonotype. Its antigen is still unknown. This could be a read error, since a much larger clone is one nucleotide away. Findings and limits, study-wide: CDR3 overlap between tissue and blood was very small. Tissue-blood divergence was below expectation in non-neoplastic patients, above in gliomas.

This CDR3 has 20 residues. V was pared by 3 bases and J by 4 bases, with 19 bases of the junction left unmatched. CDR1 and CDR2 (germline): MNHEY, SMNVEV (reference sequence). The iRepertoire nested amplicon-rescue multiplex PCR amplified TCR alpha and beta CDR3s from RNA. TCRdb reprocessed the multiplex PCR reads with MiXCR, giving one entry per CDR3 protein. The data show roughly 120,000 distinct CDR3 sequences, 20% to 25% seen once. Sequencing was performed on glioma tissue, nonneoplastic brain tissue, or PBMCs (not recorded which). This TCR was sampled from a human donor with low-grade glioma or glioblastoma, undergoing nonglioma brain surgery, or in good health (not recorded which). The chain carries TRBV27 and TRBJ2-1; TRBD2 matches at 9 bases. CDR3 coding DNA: TGTGCCAGCAGTTTTAAAGGGGCGGGAGGGCGGATCCGTCGATACAATGAGCAGTTCTTC. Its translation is CASSFKGAGGRIRRYNEQFF.